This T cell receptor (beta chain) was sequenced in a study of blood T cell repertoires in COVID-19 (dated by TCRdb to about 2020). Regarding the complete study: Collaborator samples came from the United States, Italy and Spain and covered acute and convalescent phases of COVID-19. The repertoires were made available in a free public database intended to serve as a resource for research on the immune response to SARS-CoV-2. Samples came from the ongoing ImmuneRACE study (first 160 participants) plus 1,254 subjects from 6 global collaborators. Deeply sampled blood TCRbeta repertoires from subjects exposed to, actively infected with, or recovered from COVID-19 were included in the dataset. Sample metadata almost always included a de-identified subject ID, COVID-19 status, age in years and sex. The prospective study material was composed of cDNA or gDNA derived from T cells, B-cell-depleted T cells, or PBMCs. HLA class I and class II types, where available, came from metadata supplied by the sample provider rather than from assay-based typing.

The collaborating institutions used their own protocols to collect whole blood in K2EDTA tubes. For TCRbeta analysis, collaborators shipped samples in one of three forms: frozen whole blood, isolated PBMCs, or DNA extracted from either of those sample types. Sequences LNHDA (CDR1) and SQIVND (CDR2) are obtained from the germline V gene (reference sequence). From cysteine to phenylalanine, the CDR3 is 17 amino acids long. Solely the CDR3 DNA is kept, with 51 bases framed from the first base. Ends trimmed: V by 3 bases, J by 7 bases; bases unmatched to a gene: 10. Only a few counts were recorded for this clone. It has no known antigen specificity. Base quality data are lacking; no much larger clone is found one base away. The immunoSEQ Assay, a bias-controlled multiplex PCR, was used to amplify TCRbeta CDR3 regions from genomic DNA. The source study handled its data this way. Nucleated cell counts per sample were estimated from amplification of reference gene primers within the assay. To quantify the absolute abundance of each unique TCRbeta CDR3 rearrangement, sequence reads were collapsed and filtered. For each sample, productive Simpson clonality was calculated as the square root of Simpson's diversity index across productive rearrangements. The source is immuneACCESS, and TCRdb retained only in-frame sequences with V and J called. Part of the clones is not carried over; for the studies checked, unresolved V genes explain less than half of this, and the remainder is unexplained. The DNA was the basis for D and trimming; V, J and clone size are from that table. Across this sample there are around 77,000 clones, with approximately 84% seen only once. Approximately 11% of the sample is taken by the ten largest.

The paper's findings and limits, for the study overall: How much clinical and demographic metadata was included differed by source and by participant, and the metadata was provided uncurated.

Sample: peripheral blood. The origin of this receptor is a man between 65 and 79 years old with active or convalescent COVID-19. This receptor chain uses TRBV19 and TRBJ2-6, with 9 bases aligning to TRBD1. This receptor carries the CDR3 CASSIMLVGQGANVLTF. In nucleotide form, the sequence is TGTGCCAGTAGTATCATGCTAGTGGGACAGGGAGCCAACGTCCTGACTTTC.